What follows are 10 T cell receptor beta chains derived from one specimen sequenced in a study of T cell responses to AZD1222 COVID-19 vaccine. The repertoire was sequenced with immunoSEQ multiplex PCR; TCRdb's copy has only in-frame clones and lacks some. Of over 85,000 clones listed, around 82% were seen once; the top ten hold approximately 5%. Sequencing used peripheral blood, obtained on day 0 of AZD1222 vaccination. These receptor sequences come from an adult in good health.

This clone was found a few times. The chain uses TRBV4-3 and TRBJ1-2; D call uncertain. Looked up from germline, CDR1 is LGHNA and CDR2 is YSLEER. V gave up 0 bases and J gave up 6 bases, with 11 bases separating them. The CDR3 runs 14 residues. Here the CDR3 reads CASSQEGGLDGYTF. Written as DNA, the CDR3 is TGCGCCAGCAGCCAAGAAGGCGGCCTTGATGGCTACACCTTC.

The chain combines TRBV6-5 with TRBJ1-3; TRBD1 agrees at 7 bases. The CDR3 contains 15 residues. Losses at the gene ends were 7 bases for V and 4 bases for J; bases not matched to a gene: 10. Germline V gene data show CDR1 as MNHEY and CDR2 as SVGAGI. CDR3 nucleotide sequence: TGTGCCAGCAAGACTCTGTCGGACAGGGGAAACACCATATATTTT. It specifies CASKTLSDRGNTIYF.

The rearrangement uses TRBV5-4 and TRBJ1-1, with D unresolved. Looked up from germline, CDR1 is SGHNT and CDR2 is YYREEE (reference sequence). Trimming shortened V by 0 bases and J by 2 bases, and 11 bases separated the two germline ends. The CDR3 extends over 15 amino acids. The CDR3: CASSLVSVPNTEAFF. Here the CDR3 DNA reads TGTGCCAGCAGCTTGGTCTCGGTTCCTAACACTGAAGCTTTCTTT.

The chain recombines TRBV24-1 with TRBJ2-5; 8 bases match TRBD1. The trim removed 4 bases at V and 3 bases at J, leaving 6 bases unmatched. The CDR3 covers 15 residues. Germline loops: CDR1 KGHDR, CDR2 SFDVKD. The CDR3 here is CATSDPSGGEETQYF. The CDR3 coding sequence is TGTGCCACCAGTGACCCGTCAGGGGGCGAAGAGACCCAGTACTTC.

This chain links TRBV5-1 with TRBJ2-7, with 10 bases aligning to TRBD2. Losses at the gene ends were 1 base for V and 2 bases for J; bases not matched to a gene: 9. CDR1 is SGHRS, CDR2 YFSETQ, per germline. The CDR3 runs 17 residues. The DNA for the CDR3 is TGCGCCAGCAGCTTGAGAAGCGGGGGGGAGAGAACCTACGAGCAGTACTTC. This gives the protein CASSLRSGGERTYEQYF.

V is TRBV28 and J is TRBJ1-1; D not certain. Per the germline V gene, CDR1 is MDHEN and CDR2 is SYDVKM. The CDR3 spans 13 residues. V was pared by 6 bases and J by 4 bases, with 12 bases between. CDR3 loop: CASRSGVPTEAFF. CDR3 in DNA: TGTGCCAGCAGATCTGGAGTTCCCACTGAAGCTTTCTTT.

J is TRBJ1-5 and V is TRBV6-2 or TRBV6-3, with 8 bases that match TRBD1. CDR1 and CDR2 from the germline V gene are MNHEY and SVGEGT. This CDR3 is built from 15 residues. The V and J ends lost 4 bases and 6 bases, in that order; junction bases with no gene match: 8. The DNA of the CDR3 is TGTGCCAGCAGTTCCTCCGACGGACAGGGTCAGCCCCAGCATTTT. Amino acid sequence: CASSSSDGQGQPQHF.

This clone was counted once. This chain connects TRBV2 to TRBJ2-7; D is possibly TRBD2 (5 bases). CDR3 length equals 14 residues. Trimming pared 3 bases from V and 3 bases from J, leaving 12 bases between. Germline CDR1 SNHLY, CDR2 FYNNEI. CDR3 in DNA: TGTGCCAGCAGTGAGCGAGGTCGGGACTACGAGCAGTACTTC. Amino acid sequence: CASSERGRDYEQYF. The entire variable domain, with the rest obtained from reference TRBV2 and TRBJ2-7, is as follows: EPEVTQTPSHQVTQMGQEVILRCVPISNHLYFYWYRQILGQKVEFLVSFYNNEISEKSEIFDDQFSVERPDGSNFTLKIRSTKLEDSAMYFCASSERGRDYEQYFGPGTRLTVT.

This clone has only a few counts. This rearrangement joins TRBV3-1 (or the pseudogene TRBV3-2) to TRBJ1-6; D gene uncertain. Germline values: CDR1 LGHDT, CDR2 YNNKEL (reference sequence). V was cut by 4 bases and J by 0 bases, with 7 bases left in between. This CDR3 region has 15 residues. Written as DNA, the CDR3 is TGTGCCAGCAGCCCTCGGTCCTCCTATAATTCACCCCTCCACTTT. It yields the protein CASSPRSSYNSPLHF.

The chain carries TRBV7-2 and TRBJ2-7, with TRBD2 matching over 10 bases. The CDR3 consists of 15 residues. V lost 8 bases, J lost 0 bases, and 7 bases stayed unmatched. CDR1 SGHTA and CDR2 FQGNSA come from the germline V gene. The CDR3 sequence is CASEPPSGSSYEQYF. The DNA for the CDR3 is TGTGCCAGCGAACCTCCTAGCGGGAGCTCCTACGAGCAGTACTTC. Variable domain in full (rest from reference TRBV7-2 and TRBJ2-7): GAGVSQSPSNKVTEKGKDVELRCDPISGHTALYWYRQSLGQGLEFLIYFQGNSAPDKSGLPSDRFSAERTGGSVSTLTIQRTQQEDSAVYLCASEPPSGSSYEQYFGPGTRLTVT.